This T cell receptor (beta chain) was captured by sequencing in a study of OX40 agonist ivuxolimab in advanced cancers. The overall study: Partial responses occurred in Three dose-escalation patients, one with hepatocellular carcinoma and two with cutaneous melanoma.

Sequencing used immunoSEQ multiplex PCR; TCRdb keeps in-frame clones, though not all of them. This table holds 75,000 to 100,000 clones, about 90% found once. The V end lost 0 bases, the J end lost 3 bases, and 19 bases lay between the germline ends. This CDR3 spans 18 amino acids. Germline-derived CDR1 and CDR2 are SGHRS and YFSETQ. The chain has TRBV5-1 and TRBJ2-1; TRBD1 might be the D (5 bases). This clonotype was obtained from an adult with an advanced solid tumor such as melanoma, head and neck, liver or kidney cancer. The sequencing used CD4+ or CD8+ T cells sorted from blood, collected in a trial of the OX40 agonist ivuxolimab. The CDR3 protein is CASSLEPLARANYNEQFF. The CDR3 nucleotides are TGCGCCAGCAGCTTGGAACCTTTGGCCAGGGCCAACTACAATGAGCAGTTCTTC.